The source of this TCR beta chain is a study of Ad26.COV2.S vaccination and SARS-CoV-2 variants. Study as a whole: Ad26.COV2.S was injected intramuscularly once or twice, 56 days apart.

The CDR3 contains 17 residues. After removal of 0 bases from V and 3 bases from J, the junction contained 9 bases not matched to a gene. The germline V gene encodes CDR1 LGHNA and CDR2 YSLEER. Documented treatment: some 20 received Ad26.COV2.S at low or high dose, single or two shots; roughly five received placebo; per-sample allocation not given. Sampling was done on day 63 after the first vaccine or placebo injection. Assay used: immunoSEQ multiplex PCR; TCRdb lists only in-frame clones, some missing. The sample includes about 220,000 clones, more than 75% of them seen just once. Sequences were derived from peripheral blood, sampled in a trial of Ad26.COV2.S vaccine versus placebo. This clonotype was obtained from a person aged 18 to 59 who received the Ad26.COV2.S COVID-19 vaccine or a placebo. The chain recombines TRBV4-3 with TRBJ2-7; TRBD2 matches at 9 bases. CDR3 nucleotides: TGCGCCAGCAGCCAAGAGAGTCTAGCGGGATTGGACTACGAGCAGTACTTC. It yields the protein CASSQESLAGLDYEQYF.